This TCR beta chain appears in the sequencing data of a study of control samples from healthy donors and cancer patients. The CDR3 contains 17 residues. Germline-derived CDR1 and CDR2 are SGHVS and FQNEAQ. Trimming stripped 5 bases from V and 0 bases from J, with 14 bases between. Clones were sequenced by immunoSEQ multiplex PCR, and TCRdb holds only the in-frame ones, with some missing. The sample lists about 220,000 clones, 85% to 95% seen once, with about 1.6% in the top ten. Sequenced input: blood. The genes are TRBV7-8 and TRBJ1-6; D is uncertain. This clonotype was obtained from a man aged 50-60 years in good health. CDR3 bases: TGTGCCAGCAGCCCTACAGATTTGAGCTCCTATAATTCACCCCTCCACTTT. It translates to CASSPTDLSSYNSPLHF.